Listed below are T cell receptor beta chains from one sample, sequenced in a study of T cell responses to AZD1222 COVID-19 vaccine. Libraries were prepared by immunoSEQ multiplex PCR; TCRdb keeps only in-frame clonotypes and omits some of them. The table lists 100,000 to 150,000 clones, around 85% of them singletons. The sample consisted of peripheral blood, taken 28 days after the second AZD1222 dose. The receptor set was obtained from an adult who received the AZD1222 COVID-19 vaccine. CDR3s include the opening cysteine and the closing phenylalanine or tryptophan. The D gene is left open where the match is weak. Clone size appears in some rows only: once, few, many, or a class for an expanded clone.

j_gene,abundance,d_gene,v_gene,CDR3aa,CDR3nt
TRBJ2-7,.,.,TRBV4-1,CASSQDLTPATYEQYF,TGCGCCAGCAGCCAAGATTTGACACCTGCTACCTACGAGCAGTACTTC
TRBJ1-1,.,.,TRBV7-3,CASSLKAAGVGAFF,TGTGCCAGCAGCTTGAAGGCGGCGGGAGTGGGAGCTTTCTTT
TRBJ1-1,.,.,TRBV5-1,CASSPPTGYYTEAFF,TGCGCCAGCAGCCCACCTACAGGGTATTACACTGAAGCTTTCTTT
TRBJ1-5,.,.,TRBV2,CASSVDRPQKGPQHF,TGTGCCAGCAGTGTTGACAGACCCCAGAAAGGGCCCCAGCATTTT
TRBJ1-2,.,TRBD1,TRBV29-1,CSDVRQGAQYTF,TGCAGCGACGTCAGACAGGGGGCACAATACACCTTC
TRBJ1-6,once,.,TRBV6-1,CASSEGDPRNSPLHF,TGTGCCAGCAGTGAGGGAGATCCAAGAAATTCACCCCTCCACTTT
TRBJ1-1,.,.,TRBV9,CASSVAAQTEAFF,TGTGCCAGCAGCGTAGCCGCCCAGACTGAAGCTTTCTTT
TRBJ1-6,.,TRBD1,TRBV7-2,CASSRPGQGVSPLHF,TGTGCCAGCAGCCGCCCGGGACAGGGAGTTTCACCCCTCCACTTT
TRBJ1-1,.,.,TRBV28,CASSLTGRTEAFF,TGTGCCAGCAGTTTAACAGGGCGCACTGAAGCTTTCTTT
TRBJ2-1,few,.,TRBV21-1,CASSKRVSGETDEQFF,TGTGCCAGCAGCAAAAGGGTAAGCGGGGAGACGGATGAGCAGTTCTTC
TRBJ2-3,.,TRBD1,TRBV6-1,CASSDQGTGFTDTQYF,TGTGCCAGCAGTGACCAAGGGACAGGCTTCACAGATACGCAGTATTTT
TRBJ1-1,.,TRBD1,TRBV5-1,CASSPRTGGNTEAFF,TGCGCCAGCAGCCCCAGGACAGGGGGGAACACTGAAGCTTTCTTT
TRBJ2-7,.,.,TRBV20-1,CSAGGAYEQYF,TGCAGTGCAGGAGGGGCCTACGAGCAGTACTTC
TRBJ1-5,.,.,TRBV7-3,CASSPRQGNQPQHF,TGTGCCAGCAGCCCGAGACAGGGCAATCAGCCCCAGCATTTT
TRBJ2-1,.,.,TRBV5-1,CASSGGVGTNNEQFF,TGCGCCAGCAGCGGTGGTGTGGGGACCAACAATGAGCAGTTCTTC
TRBJ1-2,.,.,TRBV6-2/TRBV6-3,CASSVDFYGYTF,TGTGCCAGCAGTGTTGATTTCTATGGCTACACCTTC
TRBJ2-3,.,.,TRBV27,CASRWGTSTDTQYF,TGTGCCAGCAGGTGGGGGACGAGCACAGATACGCAGTATTTT
TRBJ1-2,.,TRBD1,TRBV27,CASRRLQGTDSYTF,TGTGCCAGCAGGCGCCTACAGGGGACCGACAGCTACACCTTC
TRBJ2-7,.,.,TRBV29-1,CSVELVQGGEQYF,TGCAGCGTTGAACTGGTCCAGGGAGGCGAGCAGTACTTC
TRBJ1-1,few,.,TRBV30,CAWAGSGTEAFF,TGTGCCTGGGCAGGGAGTGGCACTGAAGCTTTCTTT
TRBJ1-2,.,.,TRBV24-1,CATSPSPEEDGYTF,TGTGCCACCAGCCCGAGCCCCGAAGAAGATGGCTACACCTTC
TRBJ1-2,.,.,TRBV30,CAWRHLVYGYTF,TGTGCCTGGAGACATTTGGTTTATGGCTACACCTTC
TRBJ2-5,.,TRBD2,TRBV7-2,CASSTDGLVLQTQYF,TGTGCCAGCAGCACCGACGGACTAGTGCTACAGACCCAGTACTTC
TRBJ1-4,.,TRBD1,TRBV7-2,CASSLGGQGNEKLFF,TGTGCCAGCAGCTTAGGGGGACAGGGTAATGAAAAACTGTTTTTT
TRBJ1-5,.,.,TRBV7-8,CASSKDISGYSNQPQHF,TGTGCCAGCAGCAAGGACATTTCTGGGTATAGCAATCAGCCCCAGCATTTT
TRBJ1-6,.,TRBD1,TRBV23-1,CASSQSWERDRGVSSYNSPLHF,TGCGCCAGCAGTCAATCGTGGGAACGGGACAGGGGAGTGAGCTCCTATAATTCACCCCTCCACTTT
TRBJ1-4,.,.,TRBV5-6,CASSLAVEYTTNEKLFF,TGTGCCAGCAGCTTGGCTGTGGAGTACACAACTAATGAAAAACTGTTTTTT
TRBJ1-5,.,.,TRBV6-5,CASRGDVNQPQHF,TGTGCCAGCAGAGGGGACGTGAATCAGCCCCAGCATTTT
TRBJ1-4,.,.,TRBV5-1,CASSIRDGMSGKLFF,TGCGCCAGCAGCATCCGGGACGGAATGAGTGGAAAACTGTTTTTT
TRBJ2-6,.,.,TRBV11-3,CASSLRSEPGANVLTF,TGTGCCAGCAGCTTAAGAAGTGAGCCTGGGGCCAACGTCCTGACTTTC
TRBJ2-4,.,.,TRBV6-5,CATTGTILAKNIQYF,TGTGCCACCACGGGGACGATCCTAGCCAAAAACATTCAGTACTTC
TRBJ2-3,.,TRBD2,TRBV4-1,CASSQEGSSGGTDTQYF,TGCGCCAGCAGCCAAGAAGGCAGTAGCGGGGGCACAGATACGCAGTATTTT
TRBJ1-6,.,.,TRBV3-1/TRBV3-2,CASSQDSLGYSPLHF,TGTGCCAGCAGCCAAGACAGTTTGGGATATTCACCCCTCCACTTT
TRBJ2-2,.,TRBD1,TRBV6-2/TRBV6-3,CASSPYRGQRTGELFF,TGTGCCAGCAGCCCGTACAGGGGGCAAAGGACCGGGGAGCTGTTTTTT
TRBJ2-2,.,.,TRBV11-1,CASSPWDRAGTGELFF,TGTGCCAGCAGCCCCTGGGACCGGGCGGGGACCGGGGAGCTGTTTTTT
TRBJ1-1,.,.,TRBV5-4,CASSTDFMNTEAFF,TGTGCCAGCAGCACCGACTTCATGAACACTGAAGCTTTCTTT
TRBJ2-7,.,TRBD1,TRBV5-4,CASSSDRGKSYEQYF,TGTGCCAGCAGCTCAGACAGGGGGAAGTCCTACGAGCAGTACTTC
TRBJ2-4,.,.,TRBV7-8,CASSTQSATAKNIQYF,TGTGCCAGCAGCACTCAGTCGGCAACAGCCAAAAACATTCAGTACTTC
TRBJ2-2,.,.,TRBV25-1,CASSVGQYTGELFF,TGTGCCAGCAGTGTTGGACAGTACACCGGGGAGCTGTTTTTT
TRBJ2-3,.,.,TRBV3-1/TRBV3-2,CASSQEQDSTDTQYF,TGTGCCAGCAGCCAAGAACAGGACTCCACAGATACGCAGTATTTT
TRBJ2-7,.,TRBD2,TRBV6-2/TRBV6-3,CASSYSTKLAGAYEQYF,TGTGCCAGCAGTTACTCGACTAAACTAGCGGGGGCCTACGAGCAGTACTTC
TRBJ2-6,few,TRBD2,TRBV11-3,CASSPGLAGANVLTF,TGTGCCAGCAGCCCCGGACTAGCTGGGGCCAACGTCCTGACTTTC
TRBJ2-1,.,TRBD2,TRBV19,CASSIGAGEIYNEQFF,TGTGCCAGTAGTATAGGGGCGGGGGAGATTTACAATGAGCAGTTCTTC
TRBJ1-3,.,.,TRBV28,CASSLGRGREPGNTIYF,TGTGCCAGCAGTTTAGGGCGGGGCAGGGAGCCTGGAAACACCATATATTTT
TRBJ1-1,.,.,TRBV6-5,CASSYQVNTEAFF,TGTGCCAGCAGTTACCAGGTGAACACTGAAGCTTTCTTT
TRBJ2-2,.,.,TRBV2,CASSESGGPAGELFF,TGTGCCAGCAGTGAAAGTGGGGGGCCTGCCGGGGAGCTGTTTTTT
TRBJ1-4,.,.,TRBV7-9,CASSFRADNEKLFF,TGTGCCAGCAGCTTTAGGGCTGATAATGAAAAACTGTTTTTT
TRBJ1-6,.,.,TRBV6-2/TRBV6-3,CASSPSSGTNSPLHF,TGTGCCAGCAGCCCCTCTTCTGGGACAAATTCACCCCTCCACTTT
TRBJ2-5,.,.,TRBV6-1,CASSETLQETQYF,TGTGCCAGCAGTGAGACCCTACAAGAGACCCAGTACTTC
TRBJ2-7,.,.,TRBV4-3,CASSQSGSSYEQYF,TGCGCCAGCAGCCAGTCTGGGTCTTCCTACGAGCAGTACTTC
TRBJ1-1,once,.,TRBV11-2,CASSPSTFSFGGSTEAFF,TGTGCCAGCAGCCCGTCAACGTTTTCGTTTGGGGGGAGCACTGAAGCTTTCTTT
TRBJ1-1,.,TRBD1,TRBV24-1,CATSDSRGLNTEAFF,TGTGCCACCAGTGATTCCAGGGGGCTGAACACTGAAGCTTTCTTT